The rows below give T cell receptor beta chains drawn from one sample of a study of tumor and adjacent non-tumor tissue in lung cancer. One entry per CDR3 protein, called by TCRdb with MiXCR from the multiplex PCR reads. The data contain under 250,000 distinct CDR3 sequences, 71% of them singletons. The sample consisted of lung tumor tissue. These receptors came from a man aged 60 to 69 with non-small cell lung cancer. Both conserved end residues are part of each CDR3. The order of the fields is clone size, V gene, J gene, D gene, CDR3 protein, CDR3 DNA. The D gene is left open where the match is weak. The size entry is marked missing in some rows and otherwise reads once, few, many or a size class.

clone_size: .; v_call: TRBV11-3; j_call: TRBJ2-7; d_call: .; cdr3_aa: CGSSFRGAYGQYF; cdr3_nt: TGTGGCAGCAGCTTTAGAGGGGCCTACGGGCAGTACTTC
clone_size: .; v_call: TRBV11-3; j_call: TRBJ2-2; d_call: .; cdr3_aa: CASSLWTVNTGERFF; cdr3_nt: TGTGCCAGCAGCCTTTGGACAGTGAACACCGGGGAGCGGTTTTTT
clone_size: .; v_call: TRBV29-1; j_call: TRBJ2-2; d_call: TRBD1; cdr3_aa: CSDGRGNSGELFF; cdr3_nt: TGCAGCGATGGCAGGGGGAACTCCGGAGAGCTGTTTTTT
clone_size: .; v_call: TRBV20-1; j_call: TRBJ1-2; d_call: TRBD1; cdr3_aa: CSAQPGTGRGYIF; cdr3_nt: TGCAGTGCTCAACCCGGGACAGGGAGGGGCTACATCTTC
clone_size: few; v_call: TRBV6-2/TRBV6-3; j_call: TRBJ1-2; d_call: .; cdr3_aa: CATRSSPGAANYGYTF; cdr3_nt: TGTGCCACCCGAAGTTCCCCGGGGGCAGCCAACTATGGCTACACCTTC
clone_size: .; v_call: TRBV4-2; j_call: TRBJ1-1; d_call: TRBD1; cdr3_aa: CASTLRRDRGLLNTEAFF; cdr3_nt: TGTGCCAGCACCCTACGCCGGGACAGAGGACTACTGAACACTGAAGCTTTCTTT
clone_size: many; v_call: TRBV6-1; j_call: TRBJ2-5; d_call: .; cdr3_aa: CASSDDRGAGETQYF; cdr3_nt: TGTGCCAGCAGTGACGATCGGGGTGCCGGCGAGACCCAGTACTTC
clone_size: .; v_call: TRBV29-1; j_call: TRBJ2-7; d_call: .; cdr3_aa: CSVEDSGHKQYF; cdr3_nt: TGCAGCGTTGAAGACTCTGGTCACAAGCAGTACTTC
clone_size: many; v_call: TRBV29-1; j_call: TRBJ2-7; d_call: TRBD2; cdr3_aa: CSVAGGPLVPYEQYF; cdr3_nt: TGCAGCGTTGCGGGAGGCCCACTCGTCCCCTACGAGCAGTACTTC
clone_size: .; v_call: TRBV13; j_call: TRBJ2-7; d_call: TRBD2; cdr3_aa: CASSLERTSGSNEQYF; cdr3_nt: TGTGCCAGCAGCTTAGAACGGACTAGCGGGAGCAACGAGCAGTACTTC
clone_size: few; v_call: TRBV6-5; j_call: TRBJ2-1; d_call: TRBD2; cdr3_aa: CASSLWATGRAFNEQFF; cdr3_nt: TGTGCCAGCAGTTTATGGGCTACCGGGAGGGCCTTCAATGAGCAGTTCTTC
clone_size: .; v_call: TRBV12-5; j_call: TRBJ1-1; d_call: .; cdr3_aa: CASGSGRGGQNTEAFF; cdr3_nt: TGTGCTAGTGGTTCTGGTCGGGGAGGGCAGAACACTGAAGCTTTCTTT
clone_size: few; v_call: TRBV29-1; j_call: TRBJ2-7; d_call: .; cdr3_aa: CSVDRQGLEEQYF; cdr3_nt: TGCAGCGTTGATCGGCAGGGCCTTGAGGAGCAGTACTTC
clone_size: few; v_call: TRBV5-1; j_call: TRBJ1-3; d_call: .; cdr3_aa: CASSLEGPGNTIYF; cdr3_nt: TGCGCCAGCAGCTTAGAGGGTCCTGGAAACACCATATATTTT
clone_size: .; v_call: TRBV4-3; j_call: TRBJ2-7; d_call: TRBD2; cdr3_aa: CASSQELAGGQISYEQYF; cdr3_nt: TGCGCCAGCAGCCAAGAACTAGCGGGAGGTCAAATCTCCTACGAACAGTACTTC
clone_size: .; v_call: TRBV20-1; j_call: TRBJ2-7; d_call: .; cdr3_aa: CSASGVSYEQYF; cdr3_nt: TGCAGTGCTAGTGGAGTCTCCTACGAACAGTACTTC
clone_size: .; v_call: TRBV29-1; j_call: TRBJ1-1; d_call: TRBD1; cdr3_aa: CSACETGVGGAFF; cdr3_nt: TGCAGCGCATGCGAAACAGGGGTCGGTGGAGCTTTCTTT
clone_size: .; v_call: TRBV4-3; j_call: TRBJ2-7; d_call: TRBD2; cdr3_aa: CANIQELAPSYEQCF; cdr3_nt: TGCGCCAACATCCAAGAACTAGCGCCTTCCTACGAGCAGTGTTTC
clone_size: .; v_call: TRBV28; j_call: TRBJ1-2; d_call: .; cdr3_aa: CASRGAAGTNYGYTF; cdr3_nt: TGTGCTAGCAGAGGGGCAGCAGGGACTAACTATGGCTACACCTTC
clone_size: .; v_call: TRBV20-1; j_call: TRBJ2-1; d_call: TRBD2; cdr3_aa: CSAFGLAGGNKQSF; cdr3_nt: TGCAGTGCGTTTGGACTAGCGGGAGGGAATAAGCAGTCCTTC
clone_size: .; v_call: TRBV5-6; j_call: TRBJ1-2; d_call: .; cdr3_aa: CASSQGGNYSYTF; cdr3_nt: TGTGCCAGCAGCCAAGGCGGTAACTATAGCTACACCTTC
clone_size: .; v_call: TRBV11-1; j_call: TRBJ2-4; d_call: .; cdr3_aa: CASSLDIKNIQYF; cdr3_nt: TGTGCCAGCAGCTTGGACATCAAAAACATCCAGTACTTC
clone_size: .; v_call: TRBV29-1; j_call: TRBJ1-4; d_call: .; cdr3_aa: CGVRDRLNEKLFF; cdr3_nt: TGCGGCGTCCGAGACAGACTTAATGAAAAACTGTTTTTT
clone_size: medium-sized; v_call: TRBV4-1; j_call: TRBJ2-7; d_call: .; cdr3_aa: CASSQDEEWEQYF; cdr3_nt: TGCGCCAGCAGCCAAGATGAGGAGTGGGAGCAGTACTTC
clone_size: .; v_call: TRBV5-6; j_call: TRBJ1-1; d_call: .; cdr3_aa: CASSSRTASNTEAFF; cdr3_nt: TGTGCCAGCAGCTCCCGGACAGCTTCAAACACTGAAGCTTTCTTT
clone_size: .; v_call: TRBV11-2; j_call: TRBJ1-1; d_call: .; cdr3_aa: CASGPYLNSEAFF; cdr3_nt: TGTGCCAGCGGCCCATACTTGAACAGTGAAGCTTTCTTT
clone_size: .; v_call: TRBV20-1; j_call: TRBJ2-1; d_call: .; cdr3_aa: CSVSESTGTTSEQFF; cdr3_nt: TGCAGCGTTAGCGAATCCACAGGGACCACGAGTGAGCAGTTCTTC
clone_size: few; v_call: TRBV6-6; j_call: TRBJ1-2; d_call: .; cdr3_aa: CASIPKGGRVGGYTF; cdr3_nt: TGTGCCAGCATCCCCAAAGGGGGACGGGTGGGTGGCTACACCTTC
clone_size: .; v_call: TRBV6-5; j_call: TRBJ2-3; d_call: .; cdr3_aa: CASSRGVDTQYF; cdr3_nt: TGTGCCAGCAGCCGAGGAGTAGATACGCAGTATTTT
clone_size: few; v_call: TRBV7-8; j_call: TRBJ1-5; d_call: .; cdr3_aa: CTSSSGVGNQPQHF; cdr3_nt: TGTACCAGCAGCTCAGGGGTGGGCAATCAGCCCCAGCATTTT
clone_size: once; v_call: TRBV12-3/TRBV12-4; j_call: TRBJ2-1; d_call: TRBD2; cdr3_aa: CASGLSGGPQREQFF; cdr3_nt: TGTGCCAGCGGTTTAAGCGGGGGACCGCAGAGGGAGCAGTTCTTC
clone_size: .; v_call: TRBV13; j_call: TRBJ2-1; d_call: .; cdr3_aa: CATSRSWSSYNEQFF; cdr3_nt: TGTGCCACTAGCCGATCGTGGAGCTCCTACAATGAGCAGTTCTTC
clone_size: once; v_call: TRBV10-2; j_call: TRBJ1-1; d_call: .; cdr3_aa: CASSYSYPGVEAFF; cdr3_nt: TGCGCCAGCAGTTACTCATATCCAGGGGTCGAAGCTTTCTTT
clone_size: .; v_call: TRBV20-1; j_call: TRBJ1-5; d_call: .; cdr3_aa: CSAIESSNQPQHF; cdr3_nt: TGCAGTGCTATAGAAAGTAGCAATCAGCCCCAGCATTTT
clone_size: many; v_call: TRBV6-6; j_call: TRBJ2-1; d_call: .; cdr3_aa: CASSIHSGNEQFF; cdr3_nt: TGTGCCAGCAGTATACATTCGGGCAATGAGCAGTTCTTC
clone_size: many; v_call: TRBV20-1; j_call: TRBJ2-7; d_call: TRBD2; cdr3_aa: CSAPQGGQGVEQYF; cdr3_nt: TGCAGTGCTCCCCAGGGAGGGCAAGGGGTCGAGCAGTACTTC
clone_size: few; v_call: TRBV5-1; j_call: TRBJ1-2; d_call: .; cdr3_aa: CASSAPGSGYTF; cdr3_nt: TGCGCCAGCAGCGCACCAGGGTCCGGCTACACCTTC
clone_size: .; v_call: TRBV6-6; j_call: TRBJ2-1; d_call: .; cdr3_aa: CASSYSGWHSSSYNEQFF; cdr3_nt: TGTGCCAGCAGTTACTCGGGTTGGCACAGCAGCTCCTACAATGAGCAGTTCTTC
clone_size: .; v_call: TRBV20-1; j_call: TRBJ2-1; d_call: .; cdr3_aa: CSARARDSYNEQFF; cdr3_nt: TGCAGTGCTAGGGCCAGGGACTCCTACAATGAGCAGTTCTTC
clone_size: few; v_call: TRBV20-1; j_call: TRBJ2-7; d_call: TRBD1; cdr3_aa: CSAPLARGTGDEQYF; cdr3_nt: TGCAGTGCTCCCCTTGCTCGCGGGACAGGGGACGAGCAGTACTTC
clone_size: .; v_call: TRBV20-1; j_call: TRBJ2-3; d_call: TRBD2; cdr3_aa: CSARNRGSGGAFSDTQYF; cdr3_nt: TGCAGTGCTAGGAACAGAGGTAGCGGGGGGGCCTTTTCAGATACGCAGTATTTT
clone_size: many; v_call: TRBV20-1; j_call: TRBJ2-3; d_call: TRBD1; cdr3_aa: CSAGTRTGAGADTQYF; cdr3_nt: TGCAGTGCTGGAACCCGGACAGGGGCTGGGGCAGATACGCAGTATTTT
clone_size: .; v_call: TRBV6-5; j_call: TRBJ1-2; d_call: .; cdr3_aa: CASSYSAFYGYTF; cdr3_nt: TGTGCCAGCAGTTACTCTGCCTTTTATGGCTACACCTTC
clone_size: .; v_call: TRBV11-2; j_call: TRBJ2-7; d_call: TRBD1; cdr3_aa: CASNIGSGGGHEQYF; cdr3_nt: TGTGCCAGCAACATAGGTTCAGGGGGCGGGCACGAGCAGTACTTC
clone_size: .; v_call: TRBV20-1; j_call: TRBJ1-1; d_call: TRBD1; cdr3_aa: CSAVRGTGGSRNTEAFF; cdr3_nt: TGCAGTGCCGTTCGAGGGACAGGGGGCAGCAGGAACACTGAAGCTTTCTTT
clone_size: once; v_call: TRBV11-2; j_call: TRBJ1-1; d_call: .; cdr3_aa: CARSFVGRGTEAFF; cdr3_nt: .
clone_size: .; v_call: TRBV11-1; j_call: TRBJ1-1; d_call: .; cdr3_aa: CAGSLDKLEAEAFF; cdr3_nt: TGTGCCGGCAGCTTAGACAAGTTGGAGGCTGAAGCTTTTTTT
clone_size: once; v_call: TRBV30; j_call: TRBJ1-2; d_call: .; cdr3_aa: CAWTLSNYGYTF; cdr3_nt: TGTGCCTGGACACTTTCTAACTATGGCTACACCTTC
clone_size: .; v_call: TRBV20-1; j_call: TRBJ2-2; d_call: .; cdr3_aa: CIASLFTGELFF; cdr3_nt: TGCATTGCTAGTCTGTTCACCGGGGAGCTGTTCTTT
clone_size: many; v_call: TRBV12-3/TRBV12-4; j_call: TRBJ1-3; d_call: .; cdr3_aa: CASSPSGGNTIYF; cdr3_nt: TGTGCCAGCAGCCCCTCAGGTGGAAACACCATATATTTT
clone_size: .; v_call: TRBV20-1; j_call: TRBJ1-1; d_call: .; cdr3_aa: CSASKGGGVTIGTFF; cdr3_nt: TGCAGTGCTAGCAAGGGAGGAGGGGTAACAATCGGAACTTTCTTT
clone_size: many; v_call: TRBV4-2; j_call: TRBJ2-7; d_call: TRBD2; cdr3_aa: CASSQDQVAGEGEQYF; cdr3_nt: TGTGCCAGCAGCCAAGATCAAGTAGCGGGAGAAGGCGAGCAGTACTTC
clone_size: .; v_call: TRBV5-1; j_call: TRBJ1-1; d_call: .; cdr3_aa: CASSPGGAGEGNTEAFF; cdr3_nt: TGCGCCAGCAGCCCTGGGGGGGCAGGAGAGGGAAACACTGAAGCTTTCTTT
clone_size: .; v_call: TRBV6-5; j_call: TRBJ2-3; d_call: .; cdr3_aa: CASSYSGHANQPQYF; cdr3_nt: TGTGCCAGCAGTTACTCTGGACATGCTAATCAGCCCCAGTATTTT
clone_size: .; v_call: TRBV5-1; j_call: TRBJ1-5; d_call: .; cdr3_aa: CASGLVQGEPQHF; cdr3_nt: TGCGCCAGCGGCTTGGTACAGGGTGAGCCCCAGCATTTT
clone_size: once; v_call: TRBV6-5; j_call: TRBJ1-1; d_call: .; cdr3_aa: CASSLGANEGTEAFF; cdr3_nt: TGTGCCAGCAGTTTAGGCGCAAACGAGGGCACTGAAGCTTTCTTT
clone_size: many; v_call: TRBV6-5; j_call: TRBJ2-1; d_call: .; cdr3_aa: CASRVGLYNEQFF; cdr3_nt: TGTGCCAGCAGGGTCGGGCTCTACAATGAGCAGTTCTTC
clone_size: .; v_call: TRBV12-3/TRBV12-4; j_call: TRBJ2-3; d_call: .; cdr3_aa: CASSAGDPQYF; cdr3_nt: TGTGCCAGCAGCGCTGGGGATCCGCAGTATTTT
clone_size: .; v_call: TRBV20-1; j_call: TRBJ2-5; d_call: TRBD2; cdr3_aa: CSASPLAGGGETQYF; cdr3_nt: TGCAGTGCTAGTCCACTAGCGGGAGGGGGGGAGACCCAGTACTTC